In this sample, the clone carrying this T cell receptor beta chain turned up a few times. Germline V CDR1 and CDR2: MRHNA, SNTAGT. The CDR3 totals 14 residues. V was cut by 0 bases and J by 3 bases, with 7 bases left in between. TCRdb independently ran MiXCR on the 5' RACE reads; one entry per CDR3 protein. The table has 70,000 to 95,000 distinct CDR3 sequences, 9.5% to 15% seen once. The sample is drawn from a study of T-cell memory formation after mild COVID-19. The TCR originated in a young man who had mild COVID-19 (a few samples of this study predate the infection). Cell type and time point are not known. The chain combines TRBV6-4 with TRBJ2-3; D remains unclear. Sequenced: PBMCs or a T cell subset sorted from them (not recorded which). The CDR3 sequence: CASSDSKGTDTQYF. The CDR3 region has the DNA TGTGCCAGCAGTGACTCGAAAGGGACAGATACGCAGTATTTT.